One sample yielded the 20 T cell receptor beta chains listed below, sequenced in a study of regulatory T cells in long-lasting Graves disease. Building of the TCR beta libraries involved iRepertoire HTBI primers and Arm-PCR of CDR3 regions. TCRdb re-called the multiplex PCR reads through MiXCR, storing one row per CDR3 protein. The sample comprises hundreds of thousands of distinct CDR3 sequences, 13% of which are singletons, and roughly a tenth rests with the top ten. Time point in this sample: newly diagnosed GD, antithyroid drugs for less than 3 months. Scientists built the TCR library using RNA that was extracted from PBMCs. In addition, the sample was reused for a study of T cells in Graves' hyperthyroidism and ophthalmopathy.

Specimen: peripheral blood mononuclear cells (PBMCs), collected at new diagnosis, from a patient treated with antithyroid drugs. The receptors were sampled from a man in his thirties or forties with Graves disease.

This clonotype turned up a few times. This chain connects TRBV29-1 to TRBJ2-7; 9 bases match TRBD1. This CDR3 is built from 13 residues. Trimming removed 4 bases from V and 3 bases from J; junction bases left unmatched: 4. Germline values: CDR1 SQVTM, CDR2 ANQGSEA. CDR3: CSVGDRVGYEQYF. CDR3 in DNA: TGCAGCGTTGGGGACAGGGTGGGCTACGAGCAGTACTTC.

In this sample, this clonotype turned up many times. The rearrangement uses TRBV6-1 and TRBJ2-1; 13 nucleotides match TRBD2. Germline CDR1 MNHNS, CDR2 SASEGT. V shed 8 bases, J shed 8 bases, and the junction held 12 bases outside the gene matches. This CDR3 spans 16 amino acids. Here the CDR3 DNA reads TGTGCCAGCGAGGGGCGGGGACTAGCGGGATCCGATGAGCAGTTCTTC. Translating gives CASEGRGLAGSDEQFF.

V is TRBV27 and J is TRBJ1-3; 7 bases match TRBD1. The CDR3 loop spans 16 amino acids. Trimming at V came to 5 bases and at J to 2 bases, leaving 9 bases not matched to a gene. The V gene's germline CDR1 is MNHEY and CDR2 SMNVEV (reference sequence). CDR3 sequence (DNA): TGTGCCAGCAGTCCAGGGGACAGCCGCCCTGGAAACACCATATATTTT. Translating it yields CASSPGDSRPGNTIYF.

Ten or more counts support this clonotype. This chain uses TRBV7-3 with TRBJ2-2, with D unclear. Deletions cut 4 bases from V and 4 bases from J, with 10 bases between. Germline assignment: CDR1 SGHTA and CDR2 FQGTGA. This CDR3 comprises 14 residues. The CDR3 DNA sequence: TGTGCCAGCAGCTCATCTATGGGCACCGGGGAGCTGTTTTTT. This sequence encodes CASSSSMGTGELFF.

This clonotype was detected ten times or more. V is TRBV7-2 and J is TRBJ1-2; D perhaps matches TRBD1 (6 bases). V dropped 5 bases and J dropped 5 bases, with 15 bases sitting between them. This CDR3 has 14 residues. Germline V gene sequence: CDR1 SGHTA, CDR2 FQGNSA. CDR3 DNA: TGTGCCAGCAGCATACAGGGTTTTGGGTATGGCTACACCTTC. It yields the protein CASSIQGFGYGYTF.

This clonotype has ten or more counts. The genes are TRBV10-3 and TRBJ1-5, with D maybe TRBD1 (5 bases). V lost 0 bases, J lost 1 base, and 7 bases lay in between. Per the germline V gene, CDR1 is ENHRY and CDR2 is SYGVKD. CDR3 length equals 15 residues. The DNA for the CDR3 is TGTGCCATCAGTGAGTCGGAGGGGAGCAATCAGCCCCAGCATTTT. Translation gives CAISESEGSNQPQHF.

This clonotype came up many times. The chain is built from TRBV27 and TRBJ1-5; D unclear. This CDR3 spans 13 amino acids. The germline gives CDR1 MNHEY, CDR2 SMNVEV (reference sequence). Deletions cut 3 bases from V and 4 bases from J, with 7 bases between. The CDR3: CASSLTVNQPQHF. Written as DNA, the CDR3 is TGTGCCAGCAGTTTGACTGTTAATCAGCCCCAGCATTTT.

This clonotype has ten or more counts. The J gene is TRBJ2-2, the V gene TRBV2, with a possible D match to TRBD1 (7 bases). This CDR3 contains 15 residues. V lost 4 bases, J lost 5 bases, and 14 bases lay in between. Germline V gene lookup returns CDR1 SNHLY and CDR2 FYNNEI. The CDR3 DNA follows: TGTGCCAGCAGTGTCGGAGGGGGCAAGACCGGGGAGCTGTTTTTT. The encoded protein is CASSVGGGKTGELFF.

In its sample, this clonotype was seen many times. The rearrangement uses TRBV12-3 or TRBV12-4 and TRBJ2-7, with D hard to call. The CDR3 has 14 amino acids. V lost 5 bases and J 5 bases, leaving 16 bases between the germline ends. CDR3 protein: CASSQRGLRDEQYF. CDR3 DNA sequence: TGTGCCAGCAGTCAGCGCGGCCTCCGGGACGAGCAGTACTTC.

This chain uses TRBV29-1 with TRBJ2-3; D ambiguous. Germline CDR1 is SQVTM and CDR2 is ANQGSEA. CDR3 length equals 14 residues. The ends were cut back, 0 bases at V and 1 base at J, with 8 bases in the middle. CDR3 bases: TGCAGCGTTGAAGATTCGGTGGGCACAGATACGCAGTATTTT. Translating it yields CSVEDSVGTDTQYF.

This clonotype occurred many times. J is TRBJ1-1 and V is TRBV27; possibly TRBD1 for D (5 bases). This CDR3 contains 15 residues. Germline CDR1 and CDR2: MNHEY and SMNVEV (reference sequence). V was cut by 3 bases and J by 0 bases, with 11 bases left in between. CDR3 nucleotides: TGTGCCAGCAGTTTGTTGAGGGGACTGAACACTGAAGCTTTCTTT. Translated: CASSLLRGLNTEAFF.

This clonotype came up many times. The V and J genes are TRBV2 and TRBJ2-3; D remains ambiguous. The CDR3 has 14 residues. V was shortened by 6 bases and J by 3 bases, with 13 bases between the two germline ends. The germline gives CDR1 SNHLY, CDR2 FYNNEI. The CDR3 region has the DNA TGTGCCAGCAGGGCTCGGACGGAAACAGATACGCAGTATTTT. Protein sequence: CASRARTETDTQYF.

The table lists this clonotype with many counts. The rearrangement links TRBV13 to TRBJ2-1; 10 nucleotides agree with TRBD2. Looked up from germline, CDR1 is PRHDT and CDR2 is FYEKMQ (reference sequence). The length of the CDR3 is 18 residues. After removal of 4 bases from V and 7 bases from J, the junction contained 16 bases not matched to a gene. The DNA for the CDR3 is TGTGCCAGCAGCTCGCCCTCCGGGCTAGCGGGAGCTTGGAATGAGCAGTTCTTC. Amino acid sequence: CASSSPSGLAGAWNEQFF.

Concerning this clonotype: A single base separates this from a much larger clone, so it may be a read error. The chain recombines TRBV7-9 with TRBJ2-3; 11 bases are a match to TRBD2. Germline V CDR1 and CDR2: SEHNR, FQNEAQ (reference sequence). The CDR3 runs to 17 residues. V lost 3 bases to trimming and J lost 2 bases; unmatched junction nucleotides: 7. Written as DNA, the CDR3 is TGTGCCAGCAGCTTTGCCGTAGCGGGAGGGGACACAGATACGCAGTATTTT. Protein sequence: CASSFAVAGGDTDTQYF.

V usage is TRBV5-6 and J usage is TRBJ1-2; D not resolved. V was clipped by 3 bases and J by 3 bases, with 15 bases between them. Germline CDR1 is SGHDT and CDR2 is YYEEEE. This CDR3 contains 15 residues. The CDR3 DNA reads as TGTGCCAGCAGCTCCAGCTGGGCGGAGGACTATGGCTACACCTTC. It yields the protein CASSSSWAEDYGYTF.

This chain connects TRBV6-2 or TRBV6-3 to TRBJ2-1; no reliable D call. The CDR3 is made up of 14 amino acids. CDR1 is MNHEY and CDR2 is SVGEGT in the germline V gene. V was cut by 4 bases and J by 6 bases, with 13 bases left in between. The DNA of the CDR3 is TGTGCCAGCAGTTTAGCAGAAACATCCAATGAGCAGTTCTTC. Residues: CASSLAETSNEQFF.

Many counts were recorded for this clonotype. The chain is built from TRBV29-1 and TRBJ1-4, with TRBD1 matching over 10 bases. The V segment lost 7 bases and the J segment 7 bases; nucleotides outside the gene matches: 6. CDR1 is SQVTM and CDR2 is ANQGSEA in the germline V gene. The CDR3 length is 13 residues. This chain's CDR3 is CSDWTGGTEKLFF. The CDR3, as DNA: TGCAGCGACTGGACAGGGGGGACTGAAAAACTGTTTTTT.

This clonotype appeared many times. The chain couples TRBV6-2 or TRBV6-3 to TRBJ1-5; D gene ambiguous. V dropped 4 bases and J dropped 7 bases, with 11 bases sitting between them. Germline CDR1 and CDR2: MNHEY and SVGEGT. This CDR3 region has 13 residues. The CDR3 region has the DNA TGTGCCAGCAGTTCGGTTTCCCGGCAGCCCCAGCATTTT. Amino acid sequence: CASSSVSRQPQHF.

This chain links TRBV19 with TRBJ1-5; D possibly corresponds to TRBD1 (5 bases). Trimming pared 0 bases from V and 7 bases from J, leaving 10 bases between. The CDR3 totals 14 residues. Germline assignment: CDR1 LNHDA and CDR2 SQIVND (reference sequence). The CDR3 is CASSIDAGIQPQHF. The CDR3 DNA sequence: TGTGCCAGTAGTATAGATGCAGGGATCCAGCCCCAGCATTTT.

The table lists this clonotype with many counts. The V and J genes are TRBV6-1 and TRBJ1-3, with D possibly being TRBD1 (6 bases). Trimming took 6 bases from V and 6 from J, leaving 21 bases between them. The CDR3 length is 16 residues. Germline V CDR1 and CDR2: MNHNS, SASEGT. The CDR3 sequence is CASRTDRPSFANTIYF. In DNA form, the CDR3 reads TGTGCCAGCAGGACGGACAGACCATCCTTTGCAAACACCATATATTTT.